Listed below are T cell receptor beta chains from one sample, sequenced in a study of T cell repertoires in cytomegalovirus infection. Each CDR3 protein is one row after TCRdb ran MiXCR on the reads. The sample has about 52,000 distinct CDR3 sequences, around 18% seen once. Antigens of these TCRs are unknown. Material: CD8+ T cells from cultured PBMCs, obtained from culture after CMV antigen stimulation. All receptors derive from a human donor in good health (CMV status not recorded). Some clones in this sample may be carry-over from other donors' samples. The CDR3 runs from the conserved cysteine through the conserved F or W. The D gene is left open where the match is weak. Only part of the rows carry a size: once, few, many, or a class if the clone is expanded.

d_call: TRBD2
v_call: TRBV7-2
j_call: TRBJ2-1
clone_size: few
cdr3_length: 15
cdr3_nt: TGTGCCAGCAGCAGAGTAGCGGGAGGTCTGAATGAGCAGTTCTTC
cdr3_aa: CASSRVAGGLNEQFF

d_call: -
v_call: TRBV12-3/TRBV12-4
j_call: TRBJ1-5
clone_size: -
cdr3_length: 13
cdr3_nt: TGTGCCAGCACCCCGGGGGGGAGTCAGCCCCAGCATTTT
cdr3_aa: CASTPGGSQPQHF

d_call: -
v_call: TRBV11-1
j_call: TRBJ2-1
clone_size: many
cdr3_length: 15
cdr3_nt: TGTGCCAGCAGCCCCTATCCCTCCCAGAGAGATGAGCAGTTCTTC
cdr3_aa: CASSPYPSQRDEQFF

d_call: -
v_call: TRBV7-6
j_call: TRBJ1-1
clone_size: few
cdr3_length: 17
cdr3_nt: TGTGCCAGCAGCTTAGAGGAGGGGTCCTCACCCACCACTGAAGCTTTCTTT
cdr3_aa: CASSLEEGSSPTTEAFF

d_call: TRBD2
v_call: TRBV7-9
j_call: TRBJ2-2
clone_size: -
cdr3_length: 16
cdr3_nt: TGTGCCAGCAGAGGTGGTAGCGGGAGTAGCACCGGGGAGCTGTTTTTT
cdr3_aa: CASRGGSGSSTGELFF

d_call: TRBD1
v_call: TRBV7-6
j_call: TRBJ1-1
clone_size: few
cdr3_length: 15
cdr3_nt: TGTGCCAGCAGCTCACAGGGACAGCCTGATGATGAAGCTTTCTTT
cdr3_aa: CASSSQGQPDDEAFF

d_call: TRBD1
v_call: TRBV12-3/TRBV12-4
j_call: TRBJ2-3
clone_size: -
cdr3_length: 19
cdr3_nt: TGTGCCAGCAGTTTGGGACCACAGGGGCCCTCTCTCTCCACAGATACGCAGTATTTT
cdr3_aa: CASSLGPQGPSLSTDTQYF

d_call: TRBD2
v_call: TRBV29-1
j_call: TRBJ2-7
clone_size: -
cdr3_length: 16
cdr3_nt: TGCAGCGTTCGGACAGTCGGAGTAGCGGGAGTTTACGAGCAGTACTTC
cdr3_aa: CSVRTVGVAGVYEQYF

d_call: TRBD1
v_call: TRBV7-9
j_call: TRBJ1-2
clone_size: few
cdr3_length: 17
cdr3_nt: TGTGCCAGCAGCTCTCCAGGACAGGGACTCTTCAACTATGGCTACACCTTC
cdr3_aa: CASSSPGQGLFNYGYTF

d_call: -
v_call: TRBV7-9
j_call: TRBJ1-5
clone_size: -
cdr3_length: 12
cdr3_nt: TGTGCCAGCAGCGTAAAAGACTTCCCCCAGCATTTT
cdr3_aa: CASSVKDFPQHF

d_call: TRBD2
v_call: TRBV7-2
j_call: TRBJ2-5
clone_size: few
cdr3_length: 16
cdr3_nt: TGTGCCAGCAGCTGGATTAGCGGGAGGCAGGGAGAGACCCAGTACTTC
cdr3_aa: CASSWISGRQGETQYF

d_call: -
v_call: TRBV7-8
j_call: TRBJ2-5
clone_size: -
cdr3_length: 14
cdr3_nt: TGTGCCAGCAGCTTAGCGGAAGGTTCAGAGACCCAGTACTTC
cdr3_aa: CASSLAEGSETQYF

d_call: -
v_call: TRBV12-3/TRBV12-4
j_call: TRBJ1-2
clone_size: many
cdr3_length: 15
cdr3_nt: TGTGCCAGCAGCCTGAGCGCACGGGATCTTCGTGGCTACACCTTC
cdr3_aa: CASSLSARDLRGYTF

d_call: -
v_call: TRBV7-6
j_call: TRBJ2-1
clone_size: many
cdr3_length: 17
cdr3_nt: TGTGCCAGCAGCTTAGCGGATATTGGTAGCTCCTACAATGAGCAGTTCTTC
cdr3_aa: CASSLADIGSSYNEQFF

d_call: -
v_call: TRBV29-1
j_call: TRBJ1-3
clone_size: -
cdr3_length: 13
cdr3_nt: TGCAGCGCCCGACCTATCTCTGGAAACACCATATATTTT
cdr3_aa: CSARPISGNTIYF

d_call: -
v_call: TRBV11-2
j_call: TRBJ2-3
clone_size: -
cdr3_length: 14
cdr3_nt: TGTGCCAGCAGCTTAGGACCTAGCACAGATACGCAGTATTTT
cdr3_aa: CASSLGPSTDTQYF

d_call: TRBD1
v_call: TRBV28
j_call: TRBJ2-7
clone_size: few
cdr3_length: 14
cdr3_nt: TGTGCCAGCCGCCGGGGACAGGGGATCTACGAGCAGTACTTC
cdr3_aa: CASRRGQGIYEQYF

d_call: TRBD1
v_call: TRBV6-2/TRBV6-3
j_call: TRBJ2-7
clone_size: few
cdr3_length: 18
cdr3_nt: TGTGCCAGCAGTTGGCGGACAGGGGGTCTCTCCCTCGACTACGAGCAGTACTTC
cdr3_aa: CASSWRTGGLSLDYEQYF

d_call: TRBD2
v_call: TRBV12-5
j_call: TRBJ2-7
clone_size: few
cdr3_length: 13
cdr3_nt: TGTGCTAGTGGCTCCTCGGGGGGGCACGAGCAGTACTTC
cdr3_aa: CASGSSGGHEQYF

d_call: -
v_call: TRBV6-5
j_call: TRBJ1-2
clone_size: few
cdr3_length: 13
cdr3_nt: TGTGCCAGCAGTTTGGACAGCAACTATGGCTACACCTTC
cdr3_aa: CASSLDSNYGYTF

d_call: -
v_call: TRBV6-1
j_call: TRBJ1-4
clone_size: few
cdr3_length: 12
cdr3_nt: TGTGCCATCCTCGGGGGAGGAGAAAAACTGTTTTTT
cdr3_aa: CAILGGGEKLFF

d_call: -
v_call: TRBV7-2
j_call: TRBJ2-1
clone_size: -
cdr3_length: 12
cdr3_nt: TGTGCCAGCAGCTTAGCGGTGAATGAGCAGTTCTTC
cdr3_aa: CASSLAVNEQFF

d_call: -
v_call: TRBV7-2
j_call: TRBJ2-7
clone_size: many
cdr3_length: 13
cdr3_nt: TGTGCCAGCAGCCCCACACGGGGGCTCGAGCAGTACTTC
cdr3_aa: CASSPTRGLEQYF

d_call: -
v_call: TRBV27
j_call: TRBJ2-7
clone_size: -
cdr3_length: 15
cdr3_nt: TGTGCCAGTCGTGCCCGGGGGCAGGGGACCTACGAGCAGTACTTC
cdr3_aa: CASRARGQGTYEQYF

d_call: -
v_call: TRBV2
j_call: TRBJ2-1
clone_size: -
cdr3_length: 16
cdr3_nt: TGTGCCAGCAGTGAGGGTGCGGGGGCGGATTACAATGAGCAGTTCTTC
cdr3_aa: CASSEGAGADYNEQFF

d_call: -
v_call: TRBV7-6
j_call: TRBJ2-7
clone_size: few
cdr3_length: 14
cdr3_nt: TGTGCCAGCAGCGACCGGGACCGCTCCTACGAGCAGTACTTC
cdr3_aa: CASSDRDRSYEQYF

d_call: TRBD2
v_call: TRBV7-2
j_call: TRBJ2-1
clone_size: -
cdr3_length: 18
cdr3_nt: TGTGCCAGCAGCTTAGTTTCGGTAGCGGGGGGGTCCTACAATGAGCAGTTCTTC
cdr3_aa: CASSLVSVAGGSYNEQFF

d_call: TRBD2
v_call: TRBV4-1
j_call: TRBJ2-2
clone_size: -
cdr3_length: 15
cdr3_nt: TGCGCCAGCAGCCAAGCGGGAGGGGGCACCGGGGAGCTGTTTTTT
cdr3_aa: CASSQAGGGTGELFF

d_call: -
v_call: TRBV20-1
j_call: TRBJ1-1
clone_size: -
cdr3_length: 15
cdr3_nt: TGCAGTGCACTGCCCCTAGATGCGGAGAACACTGAAGCTTTCTTT
cdr3_aa: CSALPLDAENTEAFF

d_call: -
v_call: TRBV5-1
j_call: TRBJ2-7
clone_size: many
cdr3_length: 11
cdr3_nt: TGCGCCAGCAGTTCAACAGACGAGCAGTACTTC
cdr3_aa: CASSSTDEQYF

d_call: -
v_call: TRBV7-7
j_call: TRBJ2-5
clone_size: few
cdr3_length: 15
cdr3_nt: TGTGCCAGCAGCTCATCGACGGGTCCACAAGAGACCCAGTACTTC
cdr3_aa: CASSSSTGPQETQYF

d_call: TRBD1
v_call: TRBV29-1
j_call: TRBJ1-1
clone_size: -
cdr3_length: 12
cdr3_nt: TGCAGCGGTGACAGGGGGCGCGGTGAAGCTTTCTTT
cdr3_aa: CSGDRGRGEAFF

d_call: TRBD1
v_call: TRBV28
j_call: TRBJ1-6
clone_size: -
cdr3_length: 15
cdr3_nt: TGTGCCAGCAGTTTAAACAGGGGGCGAAATTCACCCCTCCACTTT
cdr3_aa: CASSLNRGRNSPLHF

d_call: TRBD2
v_call: TRBV7-3
j_call: TRBJ2-3
clone_size: few
cdr3_length: 15
cdr3_nt: TGTGCCAGCAGCCAGACTAGCGGGAGTACAGATACGCAGTATTTT
cdr3_aa: CASSQTSGSTDTQYF

d_call: -
v_call: TRBV12-3/TRBV12-4
j_call: TRBJ2-5
clone_size: -
cdr3_length: 15
cdr3_nt: TGTGCCAGCAGTTTAGTCCAGAGACCGGCGGAGACCCAGTACTTC
cdr3_aa: CASSLVQRPAETQYF

d_call: -
v_call: TRBV3-1
j_call: TRBJ1-2
clone_size: few
cdr3_length: 16
cdr3_nt: TGTGCCAGCAGCCAAGTGGGGGGATCGACGCTCTATGGCTACACCTTC
cdr3_aa: CASSQVGGSTLYGYTF

d_call: -
v_call: TRBV6-5
j_call: TRBJ1-2
clone_size: -
cdr3_length: 15
cdr3_nt: TGTGCCAGCAGTTACTCTGGGGGGCACGACTATGGCTACACCTTC
cdr3_aa: CASSYSGGHDYGYTF

d_call: -
v_call: TRBV27
j_call: TRBJ2-1
clone_size: few
cdr3_length: 17
cdr3_nt: TGTGCCAGCAGTTTAATCTGGTCTTACTACTCCTACAATGAGCAGTTCTTC
cdr3_aa: CASSLIWSYYSYNEQFF

d_call: -
v_call: TRBV19
j_call: TRBJ2-1
clone_size: -
cdr3_length: 13
cdr3_nt: TGTGCCAGTAGTATTGTAGTCGGCAATGAGCAGTTCTTC
cdr3_aa: CASSIVVGNEQFF

d_call: -
v_call: TRBV7-8
j_call: TRBJ1-1
clone_size: few
cdr3_length: 15
cdr3_nt: TGTGCCAGCAGCCCGTCCCGGGGTGGGGACACTGAAGCTTTCTTT
cdr3_aa: CASSPSRGGDTEAFF

d_call: TRBD1
v_call: TRBV12-3/TRBV12-4
j_call: TRBJ1-5
clone_size: -
cdr3_length: 19
cdr3_nt: TGTGCCAGCAGTTTATGGTCGGACAGGGAACAGGGGGGCAATCAGCCCCAGCATTTT
cdr3_aa: CASSLWSDREQGGNQPQHF

d_call: -
v_call: TRBV7-6
j_call: TRBJ2-7
clone_size: few
cdr3_length: 12
cdr3_nt: TGTGCCAGCAGCCCCCGCCCCTACGAGCAGTACTTC
cdr3_aa: CASSPRPYEQYF

d_call: TRBD1
v_call: TRBV7-8
j_call: TRBJ1-6
clone_size: -
cdr3_length: 17
cdr3_nt: TGTGCCAGCAGCGCCGGGACAGGGGGTTCCTATAATTCACCCCTCCACTTT
cdr3_aa: CASSAGTGGSYNSPLHF

d_call: -
v_call: TRBV7-9
j_call: TRBJ1-3
clone_size: -
cdr3_length: 16
cdr3_nt: TGTGCCAGCAGCCCCCGACAGAGGAGCTCTGGAAACACCATATATTTT
cdr3_aa: CASSPRQRSSGNTIYF

d_call: TRBD2
v_call: TRBV7-3
j_call: TRBJ2-1
clone_size: -
cdr3_length: 17
cdr3_nt: TGTGCCAGCAGCGCGCCAGGGACTAGCGGGAGAAACAATGAGCAGTTCTTC
cdr3_aa: CASSAPGTSGRNNEQFF

d_call: TRBD2
v_call: TRBV3-1
j_call: TRBJ2-3
clone_size: -
cdr3_length: 15
cdr3_nt: TGTGCCAGCAGCCAAGGGGCGGGAGCCGAATATACGCAGTATTTT
cdr3_aa: CASSQGAGAEYTQYF

d_call: TRBD2
v_call: TRBV7-2
j_call: TRBJ2-7
clone_size: few
cdr3_length: 13
cdr3_nt: TGTGCCAGCAGCCCAAGCGGGGGGTACGAGCAGTACTTC
cdr3_aa: CASSPSGGYEQYF

d_call: TRBD2
v_call: TRBV18
j_call: TRBJ2-7
clone_size: few
cdr3_length: 14
cdr3_nt: TGTGCCAGCTCACCCACTAGCGGGTCCTACGAGCAGTACTTC
cdr3_aa: CASSPTSGSYEQYF

d_call: -
v_call: TRBV7-8
j_call: TRBJ1-1
clone_size: few
cdr3_length: 16
cdr3_nt: TGTGCCAGCAGCTTCGACGCTCGTAGGGTTGAGACTGAAGCTTTCTTT
cdr3_aa: CASSFDARRVETEAFF

d_call: -
v_call: TRBV7-2
j_call: TRBJ2-1
clone_size: -
cdr3_length: 14
cdr3_nt: TGTGCCTCCTCCGGTTGGTCTTCCTACAATGAGCAGTTCTTC
cdr3_aa: CASSGWSSYNEQFF

d_call: -
v_call: TRBV2
j_call: TRBJ1-5
clone_size: -
cdr3_length: 13
cdr3_nt: TGTGCCAGGGGAGATGGGGTAAGGGAGCCCCAGCATTTT
cdr3_aa: CARGDGVREPQHF

d_call: -
v_call: TRBV3-1
j_call: TRBJ2-2
clone_size: -
cdr3_length: 16
cdr3_nt: TGTGCCAGCAGCCAACGCCCTAGCTCGAACACCGGGGAGCTGTTTTTT
cdr3_aa: CASSQRPSSNTGELFF

d_call: TRBD2
v_call: TRBV4-1
j_call: TRBJ2-3
clone_size: few
cdr3_length: 17
cdr3_nt: TGCGCCAGCAGCCAACCCCAGGCGGGGGGAAGCACAGATACGCAGTATTTT
cdr3_aa: CASSQPQAGGSTDTQYF

d_call: -
v_call: TRBV7-6
j_call: TRBJ2-2
clone_size: few
cdr3_length: 14
cdr3_nt: TGTGCCAGCAGCTTAGAGCGGAGCACCGGGGAGCTGTTTTTT
cdr3_aa: CASSLERSTGELFF